Presented here are 14 T cell receptor beta chains from one specimen sequenced in a study of T-cell reconstitution after alpha-beta-depleted transplantation in children. Library preparation (for TCRbeta) was performed with unique molecular identifiers. TCRdb re-analysed the PCR reads in MiXCR, keeping a single row per CDR3 protein. This sample has more than 200,000 distinct CDR3 sequences, with more than 20% found just once. The sample consisted of PBMCs, taken before TCRalphabeta/CD19-depleted stem cell transplant. The receptors come from a girl between 2 and 10 years old with Fanconi anemia, due to receive a stem cell transplant.

This clonotype was seen ten or more times. The chain recombines TRBV5-1 with TRBJ2-3; D gene uncertain. The germline CDR1 and CDR2 sequences are SGHRS and YFSETQ. This CDR3 spans 17 amino acids. V lost 0 bases and J 0 bases, leaving 14 bases between the germline ends. The CDR3 nucleotides are TGCGCCAGCAGCTTGGGAGCCGCGTCGACTAGCACAGATACGCAGTATTTT. As protein: CASSLGAASTSTDTQYF.

This clonotype was recorded at least ten times. The chain employs TRBV20-1 and TRBJ2-7; perhaps TRBD2 as D (5 bases). Trimming pared 3 bases from V and 2 bases from J, leaving 11 bases between. CDR1 DFQATT and CDR2 SNEGSKA come from the germline V gene (reference sequence). The CDR3 has 13 amino acids. The CDR3 region is CSASPEGPYEQYF. DNA of the CDR3: TGCAGTGCTAGCCCCGAGGGTCCCTACGAGCAGTACTTC.

This clonotype was counted at least ten times. The rearrangement links TRBV20-1 to TRBJ2-1; D perhaps matches TRBD2 (5 bases). Germline V gene sequence: CDR1 DFQATT, CDR2 SNEGSKA (reference sequence). CDR3 length: 14 amino acids. V gave up 7 bases and J gave up 3 bases, with 16 bases separating them. CDR3 nucleotides: TGCAGTGTAAAGATAGCGCCGATCTACAATGAGCAGTTCTTC. Its protein is CSVKIAPIYNEQFF.

Note on this clonotype: Since a much larger clone is just one base distant, this may be a read error. The chain is built from TRBV20-1 and TRBJ2-7; D may be TRBD1 or TRBD2 (5 bases each). The CDR3 has 12 amino acids. Per the germline V gene, CDR1 is DFQATT and CDR2 is SNEGSKA (reference sequence). V gave up 3 bases and J gave up 5 bases, with 11 bases separating them. CDR3 nucleotide sequence: TGCAGTGCTAGTAGATGGGGGAACGAGCAGTACTTC. This translates into CSASRWGNEQYF.

At least ten counts were recorded for this clonotype. The chain couples TRBV21-1 to TRBJ2-2; TRBD2, the table's D call, lacks a check against the DNA. TRBV21-1 is described as a pseudogene. This CDR3 has 17 amino acids. CDR3 nucleotides: TGTGCCAGCAGCAAAGAGGAGCGGGGGGGCCTGGCCGGGGAGCTGTTTTTT. Translation gives CASSKEERGGLAGELFF.

Here the CDR3 DNA reads TGCAGTGCTAGAGGTAGAAGTTGGGGGTACAATGAGCAGTTCTTC. Encoded protein: CSARGRSWGYNEQFF. The chain has TRBV20-1 and TRBJ2-1; perhaps D is TRBD1 or TRBD2 (5 bases each). The germline CDR1 and CDR2 sequences are DFQATT and SNEGSKA (reference sequence). The ends were cut back, 1 base at V and 4 bases at J, with 14 bases in the middle. The CDR3 loop spans 15 amino acids.

In the case of this clonotype: This may be a read error, as it is one base from a much larger clone. In this CDR3 the conserved last residue, phenylalanine or tryptophan, is missing, so a read error is likely. It is unclear where the CDR3 begins or ends on the DNA, so no DNA is shown, and the CDR3 is as TCRdb lists it. V is TRBV6-4 and J is TRBJ2-1; the table's TRBD2 call for D was not verified on the DNA. The CDR3 adds up to 13 amino acids, both ends counted. Germline V gives CDR1 MRHNA, CDR2 SNTAGT. The CDR3 reads CASSDGYGTRRFY.

The CDR3 sequence: CASRSGGGYTEAFF. CDR3 in DNA: TGTGCCAGTAGATCAGGGGGCGGATACACTGAAGCTTTCTTT. V is TRBV19 and J is TRBJ1-1, with 8 bases lining up with TRBD1. J was trimmed by 3 bases and V by 6 bases; bases with no gene match: 6. CDR3 length: 14 amino acids. Germline V gene lookup returns CDR1 LNHDA and CDR2 SQIVND (reference sequence).

This clonotype was counted a few times. V is TRBV20-1 and J is TRBJ1-5; perhaps TRBD1 as D (5 bases). Trimming removed 6 bases at V and 1 base at J, with 13 bases between. The CDR3 is made up of 14 amino acids. Germline V gene data show CDR1 as DFQATT and CDR2 as SNEGSKA (reference sequence). CDR3 nucleotide sequence: TGCAGTGCAAAAAGGGGTTCCAGCAATCAGCCCCAGCATTTT. As protein: CSAKRGSSNQPQHF.

This chain uses TRBV5-4 with TRBJ2-3; D gene ambiguous. Trimming left V 3 bases short and J 4 bases short, with 9 bases between. Germline CDR1 SGHNT, CDR2 YYREEE (reference sequence). This CDR3 has 13 amino acids. The CDR3 here is CASSSPPADTQYF. The DNA of the CDR3 is TGTGCCAGCAGCTCCCCACCGGCAGATACGCAGTATTTT.

This clonotype has only a few counts. The chain is built from TRBV4-2 and TRBJ2-3, with TRBD1 as a possible D gene (6 bases). Germline-derived CDR1 and CDR2 are LGHNA and YNFKEQ. The CDR3 has 15 residues. V gave up 0 bases and J gave up 5 bases, with 12 bases separating them. The CDR3 sequence: CASSQDPVGGDTQYF. The CDR3 nucleotides read TGTGCCAGCAGCCAAGATCCGGTAGGGGGAGATACGCAGTATTTT.

This clonotype occurred many times. V usage is TRBV4-1 and J usage is TRBJ2-7; no clear D gene. The CDR3 spans 14 residues. V was clipped by 0 bases and J by 5 bases, with 11 bases between them. Germline CDR1 and CDR2: MGHRA and YSYEKL. As DNA, the CDR3 is TGCGCCAGCAGCCAAGATAGTGGGTTCAACGAGCAGTACTTC. This sequence encodes CASSQDSGFNEQYF.

This clonotype was recorded at least ten times. CDR3 loop: CASSLPTDWRNIQYF. Here the CDR3 DNA reads TGTGCCAGCAGCCTTCCTACCGATTGGAGAAACATTCAGTACTTC. This chain uses TRBV6-1 with TRBJ2-4; D not certain. The CDR3 is 15 amino acids. Germline CDR1 reads MNHNS; CDR2 reads SASEGT. V lost 6 bases and J 6 bases, leaving 18 bases between the germline ends.

This clonotype was observed a handful of times. The gene calls are TRBV7-6 and TRBJ2-3; TRBD2 agrees at 7 bases. CDR1 and CDR2 from the germline V gene are SGHVS and FNYEAQ. The CDR3 consists of 15 residues. V shed 1 base, J shed 5 bases, and the junction held 6 bases outside the gene matches. CDR3 nucleotides: TGTGCCAGCAGCTTAGGCGCGGGGGTAAGAGATACGCAGTATTTT. This codes for CASSLGAGVRDTQYF. The variable domain in full, with the rest retrieved from reference TRBV7-6 and TRBJ2-3, is GAGVSQSPRYKVTKRGQDVALRCDPISGHVSLYWYRQALGQGPEFLTYFNYEAQQDKSGLPNDRFSAERPEGSISTLTIQRTEQRDSAMYRCASSLGAGVRDTQYFGPGTRLTVL.